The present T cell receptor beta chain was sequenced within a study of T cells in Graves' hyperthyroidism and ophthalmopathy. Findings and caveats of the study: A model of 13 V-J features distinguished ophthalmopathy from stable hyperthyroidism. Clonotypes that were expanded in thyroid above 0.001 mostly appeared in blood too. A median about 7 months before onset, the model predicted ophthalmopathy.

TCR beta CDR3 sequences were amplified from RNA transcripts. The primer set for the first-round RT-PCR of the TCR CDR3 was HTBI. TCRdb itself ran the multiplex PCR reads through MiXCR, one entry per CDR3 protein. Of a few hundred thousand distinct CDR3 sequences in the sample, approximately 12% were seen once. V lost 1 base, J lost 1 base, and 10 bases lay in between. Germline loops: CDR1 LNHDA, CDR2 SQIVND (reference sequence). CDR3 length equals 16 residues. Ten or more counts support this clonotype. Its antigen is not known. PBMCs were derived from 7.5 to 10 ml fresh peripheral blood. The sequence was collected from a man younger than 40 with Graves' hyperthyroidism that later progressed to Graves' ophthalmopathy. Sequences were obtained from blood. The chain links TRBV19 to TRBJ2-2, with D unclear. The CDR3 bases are TGTGCCAGTAGTATAGGCCCCAACCTGAACACCGGGGAGCTGTTTTTT. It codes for CASSIGPNLNTGELFF.